These 8 T cell receptor beta chains share one sample of origin, sequenced in a study of cytomegalovirus exposure and HLA in healthy donors. This PCR relied on a set of 60 Vbeta primers and 13 Jbeta primers. Generated by immunoSEQ multiplex PCR, the TCRdb table keeps only in-frame clones and is missing some. Of 150,000 to 200,000 clones in the sample, 75% to 90% were seen once. The sample taken for sequencing was PBMCs. The source is a boy aged 5-17 years in good health and CMV-seronegative.

V usage is TRBV30 and J usage is TRBJ1-6, with D hard to call. This CDR3 contains 13 residues. From germline, CDR1 is GTSNPN and CDR2 SVGIG (reference sequence). The V gene lost 1 base and the J gene lost 9 bases, with 10 bases spanning the gap. DNA for the CDR3: TGTGCCTGGAGTGCAGGCCTGAGTTCACCCCTCCACTTT. Amino acid sequence: CAWSAGLSSPLHF. Full variable domain (rest looked up from reference TRBV30 and TRBJ1-6): SQTIHQWPATLVQPVGSPLSLECTVEGTSNPNLYWYRQAAGRGLQLLFYSVGIGQISSEVPQNLSASRPQDRQFILSSKKLLLSDSGFYLCAWSAGLSSPLHFGNGTRLTVT.

This clone was observed a few times. J is TRBJ1-1 and V is TRBV4-2; D not certain. CDR1 and CDR2 (germline): LGHNA, YNFKEQ. This CDR3 contains 15 residues. V lost 0 bases, J lost 3 bases, and 11 bases lay in between. CDR3 DNA: TGTGCCAGCAGCCAAGACGTGGGCTACGACACTGAAGCTTTCTTT. It specifies CASSQDVGYDTEAFF.

Written as DNA, the CDR3 is TGTGCCAGCAGTGTCAGGCAGACAAACACTGAAGCTTTCTTT. Protein: CASSVRQTNTEAFF. The chain employs TRBV2 and TRBJ1-1; D remains unclear. The CDR3 is 14 amino acids. From germline, CDR1 is SNHLY and CDR2 FYNNEI. Trimming took 4 bases from V and 2 from J, leaving 11 bases between them.

The chain recombines TRBV13 with TRBJ2-5; D is undetermined. CDR1 PRHDT and CDR2 FYEKMQ come from the germline V gene (reference sequence). The CDR3 has 15 amino acids. V lost 2 bases and J lost 5, with 15 bases in between. In DNA, the CDR3 is TGTGCCAGCAGCTTATACTCCCGCCTCGGGGAGACCCAGTACTTC. It specifies CASSLYSRLGETQYF.

This sequence joins TRBV25-1 and TRBJ1-6, with D hard to call. CDR1 MGHDK and CDR2 SYGVNS come from the germline V gene. The CDR3 loop spans 18 amino acids. V lost 0 bases to trimming and J lost 7 bases, with 19 bases between them. The CDR3 spells CASSEYYEHPGLNSPLHF. The CDR3 DNA is TGTGCCAGCAGTGAATATTATGAGCATCCCGGACTCAATTCACCCCTCCACTTT.

The V and J genes are TRBV10-3 and TRBJ1-2; TRBD1 matches 10 bases. Germline CDR1 reads ENHRY; CDR2 reads SYGVKD. J lost 5 bases, V lost 4 bases, and 4 bases had no gene match. CDR3 length: 14 amino acids. The CDR3 sequence: CAISGGTGEYGYTF. The CDR3, as DNA: TGTGCCATCAGTGGCGGGACAGGGGAGTATGGCTACACCTTC.

This chain joins TRBV9 and TRBJ2-3; 8 bases line up with TRBD1. From germline, CDR1 is SGDLS and CDR2 YYNGEE. The V gene end was trimmed by 2 bases and the J gene end by 4 bases; junction bases not matched to a gene: 9. The CDR3 covers 16 residues. The CDR3 is CASSVFQGAEADTQYF. DNA of the CDR3: TGTGCCAGCAGCGTGTTTCAGGGGGCAGAGGCAGATACGCAGTATTTT.

The chain employs TRBV6-1 and TRBJ2-5; D possibly corresponds to TRBD1 (5 bases). The CDR3 runs 15 residues. Germline V gene sequence: CDR1 MNHNS, CDR2 SASEGT. V lost 2 bases, J lost 5 bases, and 15 bases lay in between. The CDR3: CASSEMHRRGETQYF. CDR3 sequence (DNA): TGTGCCAGCAGTGAAATGCACAGAAGGGGCGAGACCCAGTACTTC.